This T cell receptor (beta chain) was identified in a study of neoadjuvant anti-PD-1 for oral cavity cancer. This clone was counted a few times. As yet, its antigen is unknown. The trim removed 6 bases at V and 3 bases at J, leaving 4 bases unmatched. The germline V gene has CDR1 ENHRY and CDR2 SYGVKD. The length of the CDR3 is 14 residues. Here immunoSEQ multiplex PCR was the method, and the copy in TCRdb shows in-frame clones only, minus some. Here the sample spans tens of thousands of clones, less than 85% being singletons. Whole-study findings and limits: With three patients per group, TCR findings need larger cohorts. Higher pretreatment blood Treg/Th17 ratios correlated with higher pretreatment blood and lower post-treatment tumor TCRbeta clonality.

Sequences were derived from PBMCs, sampled before nivolumab (anti-PD-1) treatment. The gene calls are TRBV10-3 and TRBJ1-1, with 10 bases aligning to TRBD1. The clonotype was recovered from a person between 40 and 79 years old with oral cavity squamous cell carcinoma. The CDR3 bases are TGTGCCATCAGACAAGGACAGGGGGACACTGAAGCTTTCTTT. This translates into CAIRQGQGDTEAFF.